This passage covers 16 T cell receptor beta chains from one sample sequenced in a study of blood T cell repertoires in COVID-19. The protocol was immunoSEQ multiplex PCR, while the TCRdb copy is restricted to in-frame clones and leaves out a portion. Among roughly 250,000 clones, 87% were seen once, and the ten largest hold just under 6.5%. Sequenced: PBMCs or T cells enriched from blood (not recorded which). The source is a woman aged 25 to 39 with acute COVID-19.

The chain recombines TRBV3-1 (or the pseudogene TRBV3-2) with TRBJ2-1, with D perhaps matching TRBD2 (5 bases). V shed 1 base and J shed 10 bases, with 8 bases lying between them. The CDR3 totals 12 residues. Germline-derived CDR1 and CDR2 are LGHDT and YNNKEL (reference sequence). The CDR3 reads CASSQVQREQFF. The CDR3 bases are TGTGCCAGCAGCCAAGTCCAGCGGGAGCAGTTCTTC.

V usage is TRBV2 and J usage is TRBJ1-6; tentative D call: TRBD1 (6 bases). There are 17 residues in the CDR3. Trimming stripped 7 bases from V and 6 bases from J, with 22 bases between. Germline assignment: CDR1 SNHLY and CDR2 FYNNEI. The DNA for the CDR3 is TGTGCCAGCAACGACCAAGGGGGGGCTTGGCGTAATTCACCCCTCCACTTT. Residues: CASNDQGGAWRNSPLHF.

J is TRBJ1-1 and V is TRBV19; a possible D gene is TRBD1 (6 bases). From germline, CDR1 is LNHDA and CDR2 SQIVND (reference sequence). Between the trimmed V and J ends, which lost 5 bases and 3 bases, there was a span of 10 bases. The CDR3 length is 13 residues. The CDR3 loop reads CASSWDKYTEAFF. DNA of the CDR3: TGTGCCAGTAGTTGGGACAAGTACACTGAAGCTTTCTTT.

This chain joins TRBV2 and TRBJ1-2; TRBD1 agrees at 7 bases. The CDR3 runs 13 residues. With 6 bases clipped from V and 7 bases from J, the junction kept 8 bases outside the gene matches. The germline CDR1 and CDR2 sequences are SNHLY and FYNNEI. The CDR3 here is CASREEGASGYTF. The DNA for the CDR3 is TGTGCCAGCAGGGAGGAGGGGGCTTCTGGCTACACCTTC.

The V gene is TRBV28, the J gene TRBJ2-7; 11 bases are a match to TRBD1. From germline, CDR1 is MDHEN and CDR2 SYDVKM. The CDR3 extends over 15 amino acids. The V gene end was trimmed by 6 bases and the J gene end by 4 bases; junction bases not matched to a gene: 8. The CDR3 loop reads CASRLPGTGGYEQYF. For the CDR3, the DNA is TGTGCCAGCAGACTTCCTGGGACAGGGGGGTACGAGCAGTACTTC.

The chain carries TRBV7-6 and TRBJ2-3; 11 bases are shared with TRBD1. J gave up 2 bases and V 5 bases, and 6 bases lay outside the gene matches. CDR3 length equals 16 residues. The germline gives CDR1 SGHVS, CDR2 FNYEAQ. The CDR3 spells CASSSRTGGYTDTQYF. The CDR3 region has the DNA TGTGCCAGCAGCAGCCGGACAGGGGGCTACACAGATACGCAGTATTTT.

This chain joins TRBV7-9 and TRBJ2-1, with 8 bases matching TRBD2. Trimming took 5 bases from V and 8 from J; bases not matched to a gene: 5. The CDR3 extends over 13 amino acids. Germline V gives CDR1 SEHNR, CDR2 FQNEAQ (reference sequence). For the CDR3, the DNA is TGTGCCAGCAGCCTCCTAGCGGGCGATGAGCAGTTCTTC. Residues: CASSLLAGDEQFF.

The rearrangement uses TRBV27 and TRBJ2-2; D possibly corresponds to TRBD1 (6 bases). Trimming took 5 bases from V and 2 from J, leaving 15 bases between them. There are 16 residues in the CDR3. Germline V CDR1 and CDR2: MNHEY, SMNVEV (reference sequence). The CDR3 is CASSVWDNKNTGELFF. Written as DNA, the CDR3 is TGTGCCAGCAGTGTCTGGGACAACAAAAACACCGGGGAGCTGTTTTTT.

The V gene is TRBV27, the J gene TRBJ1-4; 8 nucleotides line up with TRBD1. Per the germline V gene, CDR1 is MNHEY and CDR2 is SMNVEV (reference sequence). V lost 5 bases and J lost 12; bases outside the gene matches: 17. This CDR3 contains 16 residues. Written as DNA, the CDR3 is TGTGCCAGCAGTCCCTCCCGGACAGGGTCTTCCAGAGAACTGTTTTTT. Protein product: CASSPSRTGSSRELFF.

CDR3 region: CASSALWTSLYEQYF. CDR3 DNA sequence: TGTGCCAGCAGCGCCCTGTGGACTAGCCTCTACGAGCAGTACTTC. The chain couples TRBV3-1 (or the pseudogene TRBV3-2) to TRBJ2-7; 8 positions match TRBD2. In germline, CDR1 is LGHDT, CDR2 YNNKEL (reference sequence). The CDR3 has 15 residues. The ends lost 5 bases at V and 3 bases at J; junction bases unmatched: 9.

CDR3 protein: CASSARTGLELSSDTQYF. The CDR3 DNA follows: TGTGCCAGCAGTGCTCGGACAGGGTTAGAATTGTCCTCAGATACGCAGTATTTT. The V and J genes are TRBV25-1 and TRBJ2-3; the match to TRBD1 covers 8 bases. CDR3 length: 18 residues. Germline trimming cut 4 bases from V and 4 bases from J; bases unmatched to any gene: 16. Germline values: CDR1 MGHDK, CDR2 SYGVNS.

This chain connects TRBV5-1 to TRBJ2-3; tentative D call: TRBD1 (6 bases). The CDR3 runs 15 residues. Trimming cost V 3 bases and J 4 bases, with 15 bases left between them. Looked up from germline, CDR1 is SGHRS and CDR2 is YFSETQ. For the CDR3, the DNA is TGCGCCAGCAGCTCAGGACAGCAGGGGTCAGATACGCAGTATTTT. The encoded protein is CASSSGQQGSDTQYF.

The chain couples TRBV3-1 (or the pseudogene TRBV3-2) to TRBJ2-3, with TRBD2 matching 10 bases. Germline loops: CDR1 LGHDT, CDR2 YNNKEL (reference sequence). CDR3 length equals 18 residues. Germline trimming cut 1 base from V and 0 bases from J; bases unmatched to any gene: 7. The CDR3 sequence is CASSQALAGATSTDTQYF. CDR3 nucleotides: TGTGCCAGCAGCCAAGCGCTAGCGGGGGCCACTAGCACAGATACGCAGTATTTT.

The J gene is TRBJ2-7, the V gene TRBV7-9, with 11 bases that match TRBD1. CDR1 is SEHNR, CDR2 FQNEAQ, per germline (reference sequence). V gave up 1 base and J gave up 3 bases; unmatched junction bases: 2. CDR3 size: 15 residues. CDR3 region: CASSLGGQGDYEQYF. As DNA, the CDR3 is TGTGCCAGCAGCTTAGGGGGACAGGGGGACTACGAGCAGTACTTC.

The CDR3 nucleotides read TGTGCCATCAGTCCTCCGGGGTCAGGTGGCTACACCTTC. This gives the protein CAISPPGSGGYTF. The chain uses TRBV10-3 and TRBJ1-2, with D hard to call. The CDR3 totals 13 residues. Germline lookup yields CDR1 ENHRY and CDR2 SYGVKD. Trimming took 5 bases from V and 7 from J, leaving 14 bases between them.

The V call is TRBV7-6, the J call TRBJ2-5, with TRBD1 matching 8 bases. J lost 5 bases, V lost 0 bases, and 5 bases had no gene match. The CDR3 sequence is 15 residues long. Germline V gene lookup returns CDR1 SGHVS and CDR2 FNYEAQ. The CDR3 bases are TGTGCCAGCAGCTTAGCGGACAGGGAGCGGGAGACCCAGTACTTC. This sequence encodes CASSLADRERETQYF.